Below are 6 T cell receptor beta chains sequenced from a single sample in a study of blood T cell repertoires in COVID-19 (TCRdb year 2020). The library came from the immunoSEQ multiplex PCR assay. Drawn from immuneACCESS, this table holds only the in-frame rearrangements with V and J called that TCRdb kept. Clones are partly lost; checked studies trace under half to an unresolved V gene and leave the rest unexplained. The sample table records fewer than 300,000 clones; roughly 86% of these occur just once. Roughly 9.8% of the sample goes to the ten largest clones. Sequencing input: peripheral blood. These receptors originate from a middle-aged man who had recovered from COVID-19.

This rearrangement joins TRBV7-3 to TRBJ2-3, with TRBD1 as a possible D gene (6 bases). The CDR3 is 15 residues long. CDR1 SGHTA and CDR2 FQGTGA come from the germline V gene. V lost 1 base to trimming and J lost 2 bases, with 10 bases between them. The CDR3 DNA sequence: TGTGCCAGCAGCTTAATAAACAGGGTCACAGATACGCAGTATTTT. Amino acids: CASSLINRVTDTQYF.

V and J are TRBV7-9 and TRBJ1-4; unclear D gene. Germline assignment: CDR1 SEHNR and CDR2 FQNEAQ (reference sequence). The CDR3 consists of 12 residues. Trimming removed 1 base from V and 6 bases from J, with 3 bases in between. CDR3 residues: CASSLVDEKLFF. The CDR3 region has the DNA TGTGCCAGCAGCTTAGTCGATGAAAAACTGTTTTTT. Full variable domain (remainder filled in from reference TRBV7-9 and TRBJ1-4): DTGVSQNPRHKITKRGQNVTFRCDPISEHNRLYWYRQTLGQGPEFLTYFQNEAQLEKSRLLSDRFSAERPKGSFSTLEIQRTEQGDSAMYLCASSLVDEKLFFGSGTQLSVL.

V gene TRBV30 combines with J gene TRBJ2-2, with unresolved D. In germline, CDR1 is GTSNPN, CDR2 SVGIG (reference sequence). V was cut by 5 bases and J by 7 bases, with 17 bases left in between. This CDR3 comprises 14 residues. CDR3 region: CAWEVTPLGGELFF. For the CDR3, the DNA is TGTGCCTGGGAAGTAACACCGCTTGGCGGGGAGCTGTTTTTT. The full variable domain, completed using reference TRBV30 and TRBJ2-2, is SQTIHQWPATLVQPVGSPLSLECTVEGTSNPNLYWYRQAAGRGLQLLFYSVGIGQISSEVPQNLSASRPQDRQFILSSKKLLLSDSGFYLCAWEVTPLGGELFFGEGSRLTVL.

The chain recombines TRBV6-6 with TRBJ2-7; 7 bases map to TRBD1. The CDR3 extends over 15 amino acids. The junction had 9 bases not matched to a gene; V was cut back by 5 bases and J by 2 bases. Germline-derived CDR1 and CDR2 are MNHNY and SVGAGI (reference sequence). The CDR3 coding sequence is TGTGCCAGCAGTCCTTGGACAGGAGGTACCTACGAGCAGTACTTC. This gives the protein CASSPWTGGTYEQYF.

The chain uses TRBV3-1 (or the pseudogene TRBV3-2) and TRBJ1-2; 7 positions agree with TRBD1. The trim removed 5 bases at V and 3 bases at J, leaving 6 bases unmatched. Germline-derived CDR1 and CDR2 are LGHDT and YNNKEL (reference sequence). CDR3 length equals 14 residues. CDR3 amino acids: CASSEGARDYGYTF. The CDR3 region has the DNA TGTGCCAGCAGCGAGGGGGCCAGGGACTATGGCTACACCTTC.

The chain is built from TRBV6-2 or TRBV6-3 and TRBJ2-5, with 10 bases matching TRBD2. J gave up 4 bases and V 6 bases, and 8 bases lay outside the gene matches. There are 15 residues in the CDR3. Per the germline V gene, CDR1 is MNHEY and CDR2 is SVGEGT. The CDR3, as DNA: TGTGCCAGCAGCCCCCGAGGACTAGCGGTAGAGACCCAGTACTTC. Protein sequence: CASSPRGLAVETQYF.